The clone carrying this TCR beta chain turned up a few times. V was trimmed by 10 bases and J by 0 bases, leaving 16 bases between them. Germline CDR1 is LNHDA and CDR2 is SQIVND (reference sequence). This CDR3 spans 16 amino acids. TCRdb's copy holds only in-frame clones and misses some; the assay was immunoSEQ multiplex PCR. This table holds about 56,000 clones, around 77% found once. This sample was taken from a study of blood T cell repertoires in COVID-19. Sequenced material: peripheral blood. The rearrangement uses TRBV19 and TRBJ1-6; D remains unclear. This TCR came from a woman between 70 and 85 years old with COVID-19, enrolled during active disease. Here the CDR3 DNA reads TGTGCCACTCGGGAGGGCCCGAGCTCCTATAATTCACCCCTCCACTTT. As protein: CATREGPSSYNSPLHF.